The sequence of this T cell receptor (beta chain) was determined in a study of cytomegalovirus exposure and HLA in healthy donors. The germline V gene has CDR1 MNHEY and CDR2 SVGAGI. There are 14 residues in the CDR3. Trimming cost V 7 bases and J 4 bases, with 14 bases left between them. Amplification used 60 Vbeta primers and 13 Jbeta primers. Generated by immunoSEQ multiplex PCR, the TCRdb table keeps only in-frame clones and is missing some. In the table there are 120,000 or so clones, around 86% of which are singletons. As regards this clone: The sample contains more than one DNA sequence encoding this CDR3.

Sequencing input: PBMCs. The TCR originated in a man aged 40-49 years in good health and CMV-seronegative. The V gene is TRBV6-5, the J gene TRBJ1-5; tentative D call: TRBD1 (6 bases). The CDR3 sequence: CASTGDIANQPQHF. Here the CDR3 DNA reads TGTGCCAGCACCGGGGACATTGCAAATCAGCCCCAGCATTTT.